This T cell receptor (beta chain) was sequenced during a study of blood T cells in healthy people across ages. Trimming pared 4 bases from V and 0 bases from J, leaving 13 bases between. This CDR3 contains 15 residues. CDR1 MGHRA and CDR2 YSYEKL come from the germline V gene. This clonotype was seen more than once but under ten times. Its target is not known. Sample-barcoded 5' priming and a J-beta primer mix drove a second PCR of about 6 to 12 cycles. Each of the cDNA molecules was tagged by a template-switch adaptor with 12 random nucleotides. A single record per CDR3 protein comes from TCRdb applying MiXCR to the 5' RACE reads. The sample comprises under 1,000,000 distinct CDR3 sequences, 36% of which are singletons, and 13% rests with the top ten. Findings of the study overall: The lack of PBMC sorting stopped any conclusive naive versus antigen-experienced comparison.

This clonotype originated in a man younger than 35 in good health. Sample: blood. This chain links TRBV4-1 with TRBJ2-7, with a possible D match to TRBD2 (5 bases). The CDR3 here is CASSPQTGSSYEQYF. The CDR3 DNA follows: TGCGCCAGCAGCCCCCAGACGGGGAGCTCCTACGAGCAGTACTTC.